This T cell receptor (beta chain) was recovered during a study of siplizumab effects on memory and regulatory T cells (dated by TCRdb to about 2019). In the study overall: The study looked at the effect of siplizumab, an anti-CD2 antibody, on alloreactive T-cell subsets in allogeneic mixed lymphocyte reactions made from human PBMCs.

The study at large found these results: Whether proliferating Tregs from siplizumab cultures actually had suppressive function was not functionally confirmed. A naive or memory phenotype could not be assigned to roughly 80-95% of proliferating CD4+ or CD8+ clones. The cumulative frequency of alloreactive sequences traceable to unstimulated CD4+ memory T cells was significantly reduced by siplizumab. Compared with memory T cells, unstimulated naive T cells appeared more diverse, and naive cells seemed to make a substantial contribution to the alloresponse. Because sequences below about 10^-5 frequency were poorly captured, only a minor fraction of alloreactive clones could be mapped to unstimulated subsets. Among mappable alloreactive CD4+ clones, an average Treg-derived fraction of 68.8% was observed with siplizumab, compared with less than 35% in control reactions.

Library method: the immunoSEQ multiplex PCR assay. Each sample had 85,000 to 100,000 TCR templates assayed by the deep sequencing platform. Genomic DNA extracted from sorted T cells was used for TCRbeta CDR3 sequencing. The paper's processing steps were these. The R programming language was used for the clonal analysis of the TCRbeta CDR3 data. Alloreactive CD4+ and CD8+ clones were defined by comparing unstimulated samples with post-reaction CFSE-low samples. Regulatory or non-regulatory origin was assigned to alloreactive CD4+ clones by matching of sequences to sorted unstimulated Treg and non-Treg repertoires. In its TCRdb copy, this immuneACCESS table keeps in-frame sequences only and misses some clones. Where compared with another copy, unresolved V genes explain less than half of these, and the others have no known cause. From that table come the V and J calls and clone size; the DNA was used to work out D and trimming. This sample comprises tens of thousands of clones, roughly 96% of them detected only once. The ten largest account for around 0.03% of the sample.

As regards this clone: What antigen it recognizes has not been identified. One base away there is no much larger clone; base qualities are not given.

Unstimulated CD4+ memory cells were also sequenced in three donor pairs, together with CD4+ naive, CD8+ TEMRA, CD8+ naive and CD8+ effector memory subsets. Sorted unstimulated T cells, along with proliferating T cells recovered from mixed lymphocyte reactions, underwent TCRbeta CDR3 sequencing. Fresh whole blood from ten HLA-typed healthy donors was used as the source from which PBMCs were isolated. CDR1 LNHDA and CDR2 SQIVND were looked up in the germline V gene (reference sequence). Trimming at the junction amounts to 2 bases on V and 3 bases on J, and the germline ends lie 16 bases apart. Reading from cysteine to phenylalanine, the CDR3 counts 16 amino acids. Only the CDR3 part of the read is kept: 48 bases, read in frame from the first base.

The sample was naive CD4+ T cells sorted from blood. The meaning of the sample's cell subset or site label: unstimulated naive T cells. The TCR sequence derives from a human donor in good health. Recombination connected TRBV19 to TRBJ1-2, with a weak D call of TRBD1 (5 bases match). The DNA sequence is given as TGTGCCAGTAGTATACCCGGGTCGGGGGACTACTATGGCTACACCTTC. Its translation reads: CASSIPGSGDYYGYTF.